This entry features one T cell receptor beta chain sequence. The CDR3 covers 13 residues. The V end lost 0 bases, the J end lost 1 base, and 4 bases lay between the germline ends. Germline values: CDR1 SGDLS, CDR2 YYNGEE. These data are taken from a study of T cell repertoires in ileal Crohn's disease. Study summary: Surgery for a complication: stricturing in 61%, penetrating in approximately 40%. About half received postoperative treatment, around twelve with thiopurines and roughly 20 anti-TNF.

Adults with ileal or ileocolonic Crohn's disease and an indication for resection were eligible. The method was immunoSEQ multiplex PCR; TCRdb's version includes in-frame clones alone and lacks a portion of them. In the table there are approximately 2,200 clones, about 90% of which are singletons. V gene TRBV9 combines with J gene TRBJ1-2; D not certain. Specimen: ileal tissue. This TCR was sampled from an adult with Crohn's disease. The DNA for the CDR3 is TGTGCCAGCAGCGTAGAACTTAACTATGGCTACACCTTC. Translated, it gives CASSVELNYGYTF.